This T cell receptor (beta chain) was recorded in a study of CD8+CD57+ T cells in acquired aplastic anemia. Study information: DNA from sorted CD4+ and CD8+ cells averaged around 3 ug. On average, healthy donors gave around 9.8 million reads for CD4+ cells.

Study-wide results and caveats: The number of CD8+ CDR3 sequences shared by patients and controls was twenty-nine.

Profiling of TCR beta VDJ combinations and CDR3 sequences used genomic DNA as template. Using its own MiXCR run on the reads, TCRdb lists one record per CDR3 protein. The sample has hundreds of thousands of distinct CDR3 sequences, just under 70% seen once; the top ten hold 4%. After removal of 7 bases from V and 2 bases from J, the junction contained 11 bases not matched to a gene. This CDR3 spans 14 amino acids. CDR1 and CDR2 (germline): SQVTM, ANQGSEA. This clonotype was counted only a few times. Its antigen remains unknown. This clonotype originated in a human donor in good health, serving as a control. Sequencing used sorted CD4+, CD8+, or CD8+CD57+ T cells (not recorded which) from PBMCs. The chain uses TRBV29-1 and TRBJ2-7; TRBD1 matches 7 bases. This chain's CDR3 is CSACLQGPPYEQYF. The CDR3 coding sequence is TGCAGCGCTTGCTTACAGGGGCCTCCCTACGAGCAGTACTTC.